The 20 T cell receptor beta chains reported below all come from one sample, sequenced in a study of T cells in Graves' hyperthyroidism and ophthalmopathy. RNA transcripts gave rise to amplified TCR beta CDR3 regions. In the first-round RT-PCR of the TCR CDR3, the HTBI primer set was used. TCRdb reanalysed the multiplex PCR reads using MiXCR and keeps one entry per CDR3 protein. This table has approximately 690,000 distinct CDR3 sequences, around 20% appearing once. The sample was blood. The receptors stem from a young man with Graves' ophthalmopathy.

This chain joins TRBV12-3 or TRBV12-4 and TRBJ2-1; D not resolved. CDR3 length: 12 residues. Trimming shortened V by 7 bases and J by 7 bases, and 11 bases separated the two germline ends. The CDR3 region has the DNA TGTGCCAGCAATTGGGGAATGAATGAGCAGTTCTTC. Its translation: CASNWGMNEQFF.

This clonotype was counted only a few times. The V call is TRBV28, the J call TRBJ1-1; D ambiguous. The V end was cut by 2 bases, the J end by 1 base, with 11 bases between. CDR1 is MDHEN and CDR2 is SYDVKM in the germline V gene. The CDR3 covers 15 residues. The CDR3 region is CASSLDWSKNTEAFF. DNA for the CDR3: TGTGCCAGCAGTTTAGATTGGTCCAAGAACACTGAAGCTTTCTTT.

The table lists this clonotype with a few counts. V and J are TRBV3-1 and TRBJ2-2; D not resolved. With 2 bases removed from V and 4 bases from J, the gap between germline ends came to 17 bases. This CDR3 spans 17 amino acids. In germline, CDR1 is LGHDT, CDR2 YNNKEL (reference sequence). In DNA form, the CDR3 reads TGTGCCAGCAGCCAACACGATTGGGCCCCGGGCACCGGGGAGCTGTTTTTT. Translated, it gives CASSQHDWAPGTGELFF.

The V and J genes are TRBV6-2 or TRBV6-3 and TRBJ2-1; 10 bases agree with TRBD2. Germline CDR1 is MNHEY and CDR2 is SVGEGT. CDR3 length equals 15 residues. V lost 9 bases to trimming and J lost 5 bases; unmatched junction nucleotides: 10. This chain's CDR3 is CASCDRTSGNNEQFF. The CDR3 region has the DNA TGTGCCAGTTGCGACCGGACTAGCGGAAACAATGAGCAGTTCTTC.

Comments on this clonotype: At one of its ends the junction is not consistent with the germline gene, which may arise from a read error. The chain carries TRBV29-1 and TRBJ2-5; 9 positions match TRBD1. This CDR3 is built from 14 residues. The V gene's germline CDR1 is SQVTM and CDR2 ANQGSEA. In nucleotides, the CDR3 is TGCGGCGTGGGAGTGGGGACAGGGAAAGAGACCCAGTACTTC. This translates into CGVGVGTGKETQYF.

This clonotype has at least ten counts. This chain links TRBV2 with TRBJ2-3; D is unclear. This CDR3 is 13 amino acids long. Per the germline V gene, CDR1 is SNHLY and CDR2 is FYNNEI. Trimming shortened V by 5 bases and J by 0 bases, and 6 bases separated the two germline ends. CDR3 sequence (DNA): TGTGCCAGCAGTCGCGAGAGCACAGATACGCAGTATTTT. Translating gives CASSRESTDTQYF.

The sample holds many counts of this clonotype. This chain joins TRBV11-2 and TRBJ2-3; 7 bases map to TRBD2. CDR3 length: 14 residues. V trimming: 4 bases; J trimming: 10 bases; junction bases outside the gene matches: 11. The germline V gene encodes CDR1 SGHAT and CDR2 FQNNGV. CDR3 nucleotide sequence: TGTGCCAGCAGCTCCGGTAGGGAGGGCCGGCCGCAGTATTTT. It yields the protein CASSSGREGRPQYF.

This clonotype has a count of ten or more. V and J are TRBV18 and TRBJ2-5; TRBD1 matches at 9 bases. Germline-derived CDR1 and CDR2 are KGHSH and LQKENI. After removal of 4 bases from V and 12 bases from J, the junction contained 3 bases not matched to a gene. The CDR3 is 11 residues long. The CDR3 protein is CASSQGTGKYF. In nucleotides, the CDR3 is TGTGCCAGCTCACAGGGGACAGGGAAGTACTTC.

This clonotype was recorded a few times. This chain links TRBV6-1 with TRBJ1-1; D not resolved. Germline V gene data show CDR1 as MNHNS and CDR2 as SASEGT. The CDR3 is 12 amino acids. Trimming took 6 bases from V and 0 from J, leaving 5 bases between them. The CDR3 DNA is TGTGCCAGCAGGGCCGTGAACACTGAAGCTTTCTTT. This sequence encodes CASRAVNTEAFF.

The chain joins TRBV7-9 to TRBJ2-7, with D perhaps TRBD2 (5 bases). Germline assignment: CDR1 SEHNR and CDR2 FQNEAQ (reference sequence). V was pared by 1 base and J by 7 bases, with 17 bases between. The CDR3 is 15 amino acids. The CDR3 coding sequence is TGTGCCAGCAGCTTAGAGTCGGCTAGACCGGGGGAGCAGTACTTC. Encoded protein: CASSLESARPGEQYF.

The chain has TRBV6-2 or TRBV6-3 and TRBJ2-4; tentatively, D is TRBD1 or TRBD2 (5 bases each). The V end lost 8 bases, the J end lost 8 bases, and 10 bases lay between the germline ends. The CDR3 is 11 amino acids. From germline, CDR1 is MNHEY and CDR2 SVGEGT. In DNA form, the CDR3 reads TGTGCCAGCGGGGACCTCGACATTCAGTACTTC. This encodes CASGDLDIQYF.

This clonotype was picked up many times. The rearrangement links TRBV6-1 to TRBJ1-2, with D uncertain. Germline V gene lookup returns CDR1 MNHNS and CDR2 SASEGT. The length of the CDR3 is 12 residues. V was cut by 6 bases and J by 8 bases, with 13 bases left in between. The CDR3 region is CASRADSPGYTF. Written as DNA, the CDR3 is TGTGCCAGCAGGGCGGACTCTCCGGGCTACACCTTC.

Comment on this clonotype: Germline is not matched at one junction end, which may reflect a read error. The rearrangement joins TRBV2 to TRBJ2-6; D is unclear. CDR1 is SNHLY and CDR2 is FYNNEI in the germline V gene. CDR3 length: 18 residues. DNA of the CDR3: TGTACCAGCAGTGACCAAGGGATAATCGTCTCTGGGGCCAACGTCCTGACTTTC. This sequence encodes CTSSDQGIIVSGANVLTF.

CDR3 sequence reads: CASSIGGLVFSDTQYF. CDR3 bases: TGTGCCAGTAGTATTGGGGGCCTCGTCTTCTCAGATACGCAGTATTTT. The gene calls are TRBV19 and TRBJ2-3; D is perhaps TRBD1 (6 bases). This CDR3 comprises 16 residues. Trimming removed 3 bases from V and 4 bases from J, with 17 bases in between. The germline V gene has CDR1 LNHDA and CDR2 SQIVND (reference sequence).

In this sample, this clonotype turned up a few times. The chain links TRBV20-1 to TRBJ2-2; 8 bases fit TRBD2. From germline, CDR1 is DFQATT and CDR2 SNEGSKA (reference sequence). Trimming at V came to 5 bases and at J to 1 base, leaving 6 bases not matched to a gene. The CDR3 length is 15 residues. Written as DNA, the CDR3 is TGCAGTGCTGCACAAACTAGCGGGAACACCGGGGAGCTGTTTTTT. The encoded protein is CSAAQTSGNTGELFF.

This clonotype has a count of ten or more. The chain recombines TRBV12-3 or TRBV12-4 with TRBJ2-7, with D unresolved. Between the trimmed V and J ends, which lost 3 bases and 2 bases, there was a span of 11 bases. The CDR3 totals 14 residues. The CDR3 region is CASSFQAVTYEQYF. The CDR3 DNA is TGTGCCAGCAGTTTTCAGGCCGTTACCTACGAGCAGTACTTC.

In this sample, this clonotype turned up a few times. The rearrangement links TRBV7-9 to TRBJ2-1; the match to TRBD1 covers 9 bases. Losses at the gene ends were 6 bases for V and 7 bases for J; bases not matched to a gene: 10. The germline gives CDR1 SEHNR, CDR2 FQNEAQ (reference sequence). This CDR3 is 15 amino acids long. The CDR3 sequence is CASSSTGGSWNEQFF. As DNA, the CDR3 is TGTGCCAGCAGTTCGACAGGGGGAAGTTGGAATGAGCAGTTCTTC.

The V call is TRBV7-2, the J call TRBJ2-5, with 9 bases identical to TRBD2. The CDR3 runs to 18 residues. The germline V gene encodes CDR1 SGHTA and CDR2 FQGNSA. V lost 0 bases and J lost 7; bases outside the gene matches: 15. As DNA, the CDR3 is TGTGCCAGCAGCTTAGCCGCGACTAGCGGAGGTGGAAGGAGGACCCAGTACTTC. It specifies CASSLAATSGGGRRTQYF.

This chain links TRBV12-3 or TRBV12-4 with TRBJ2-3, with D perhaps TRBD1 or TRBD2 (5 bases each). V shed 3 bases and J shed 6 bases, with 13 bases lying between them. The CDR3 contains 14 residues. The CDR3 region has the DNA TGTGCCAGCAGTTTCGGGACCCATGGCGATACGCAGTATTTT. Translated: CASSFGTHGDTQYF.

This clonotype showed up just a few times. J is TRBJ1-2 and V is TRBV27; D is uncertain. The CDR3 has 15 residues. V gave up 1 base and J gave up 3 bases, with 12 bases separating them. Germline CDR1 reads MNHEY; CDR2 reads SMNVEV (reference sequence). CDR3 protein: CASSLLGGPDYGYTF. CDR3 DNA: TGTGCCAGCAGTTTATTAGGAGGCCCGGACTATGGCTACACCTTC.